This TCR beta chain was found in a study of radiation and T cells in renal cell carcinoma. Only in-frame clones appear in the TCRdb table, and some are missing; sequencing was by immunoSEQ multiplex PCR. The sample has just under 80,000 clones, 80% to 90% seen once. As for time point: blood 2 weeks post-SBRT. The sample's treatment: 15 Gy SBRT to primary tumor, nephrectomy 4 weeks later. This clonotype originated in a woman aged 45-60 years with renal cell carcinoma. Source: blood, taken from a patient whose treatment included radiotherapy and nephrectomy.

The CDR3 DNA reads TGTGCCTGGAGTGTGAAGGGACTCGAATGGGCACCCCTCCACTTT. Protein product: CAWSVKGLEWAPLHF. This chain links TRBV30 with TRBJ1-6; maybe TRBD1 (5 bases). The V and J ends lost 0 bases and 11 bases respectively, with 17 bases between them. Germline V gives CDR1 GTSNPN, CDR2 SVGIG (reference sequence). The CDR3 has 15 amino acids.